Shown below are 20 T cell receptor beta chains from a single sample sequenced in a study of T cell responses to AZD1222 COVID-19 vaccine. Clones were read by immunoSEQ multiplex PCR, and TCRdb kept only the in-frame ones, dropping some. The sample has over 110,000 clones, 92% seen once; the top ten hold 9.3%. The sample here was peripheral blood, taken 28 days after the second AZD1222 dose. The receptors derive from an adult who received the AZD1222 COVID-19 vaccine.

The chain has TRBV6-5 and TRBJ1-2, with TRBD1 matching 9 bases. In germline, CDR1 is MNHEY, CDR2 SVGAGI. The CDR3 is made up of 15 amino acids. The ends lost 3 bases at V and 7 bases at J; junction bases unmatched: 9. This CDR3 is CASSYEGQGIGGYTF. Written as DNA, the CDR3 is TGTGCCAGCAGTTATGAGGGACAGGGAATCGGTGGCTACACCTTC.

The CDR3 region has the DNA TGTGCCAGCGGCCCTACGGGACGGCTGGGCTCTGGCTACACCTTC. Translated, it gives CASGPTGRLGSGYTF. V is TRBV6-5 and J is TRBJ1-2; D perhaps matches TRBD1 (5 bases). The germline CDR1 and CDR2 sequences are MNHEY and SVGAGI. V lost 8 bases and J 7 bases, leaving 23 bases between the germline ends. This CDR3 is 15 amino acids long.

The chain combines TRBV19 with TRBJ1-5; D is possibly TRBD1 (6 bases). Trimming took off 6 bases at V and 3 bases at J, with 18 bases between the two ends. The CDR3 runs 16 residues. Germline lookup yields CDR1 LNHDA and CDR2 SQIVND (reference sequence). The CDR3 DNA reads TGTGCCAGTAGGAACACAGGGTTATGGAACAATCAGCCCCAGCATTTT. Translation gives CASRNTGLWNNQPQHF.

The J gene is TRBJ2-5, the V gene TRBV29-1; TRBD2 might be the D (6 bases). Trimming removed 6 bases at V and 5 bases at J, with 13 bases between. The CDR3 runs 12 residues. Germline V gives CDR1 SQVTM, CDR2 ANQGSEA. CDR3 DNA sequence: TGCAGCGTACAACTTGGGGGGGAGACCCAGTACTTC. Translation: CSVQLGGETQYF. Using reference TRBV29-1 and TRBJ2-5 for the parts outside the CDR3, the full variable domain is SAVISQKPSRDICQRGTSLTIQCQVDSQVTMMFWYRQQPGQSLTLIATANQGSEATYESGFVIDKFPISRPNLTFSTLTVSNMSPEDSSIYLCSVQLGGETQYFGPGTRLLVL.

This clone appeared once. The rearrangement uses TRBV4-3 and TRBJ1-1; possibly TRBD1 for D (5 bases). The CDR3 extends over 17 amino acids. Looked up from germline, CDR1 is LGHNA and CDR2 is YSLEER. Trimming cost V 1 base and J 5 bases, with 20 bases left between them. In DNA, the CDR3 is TGCGCCAGCAGCCAAGGGGTCGTGGGGGGGTGGCGAACTGAAGCTTTCTTT. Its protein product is CASSQGVVGGWRTEAFF.

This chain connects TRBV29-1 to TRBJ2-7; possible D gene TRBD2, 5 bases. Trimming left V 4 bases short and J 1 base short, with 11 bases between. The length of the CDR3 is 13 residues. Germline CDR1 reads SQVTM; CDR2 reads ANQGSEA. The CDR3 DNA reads TGCAGCGTTGTTGTTGGCGGGTCCTACGAGCAGTACGTC. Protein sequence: CSVVVGGSYEQYV.

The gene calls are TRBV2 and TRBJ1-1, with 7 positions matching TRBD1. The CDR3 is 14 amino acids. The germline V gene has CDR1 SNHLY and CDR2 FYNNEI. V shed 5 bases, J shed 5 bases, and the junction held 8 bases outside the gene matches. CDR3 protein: CASSIQTGLTEAFF. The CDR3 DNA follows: TGTGCCAGCAGTATCCAGACAGGGCTTACTGAAGCTTTCTTT.

The CDR3 spells CSAGLSEEQYF. The CDR3 DNA sequence: TGCAGCGCAGGGTTATCCGAAGAGCAGTACTTC. V is TRBV29-1 and J is TRBJ2-7; possible D gene TRBD1, 5 bases. This CDR3 spans 11 amino acids. Germline assignment: CDR1 SQVTM and CDR2 ANQGSEA. Trimming cost V 7 bases and J 7 bases, with 14 bases left between them.

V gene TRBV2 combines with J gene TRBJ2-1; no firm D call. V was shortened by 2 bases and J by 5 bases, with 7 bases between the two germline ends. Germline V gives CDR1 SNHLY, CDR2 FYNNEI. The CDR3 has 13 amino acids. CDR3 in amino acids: CASSEYWDNEQFF. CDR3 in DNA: TGTGCCAGCAGTGAATACTGGGACAATGAGCAGTTCTTC.

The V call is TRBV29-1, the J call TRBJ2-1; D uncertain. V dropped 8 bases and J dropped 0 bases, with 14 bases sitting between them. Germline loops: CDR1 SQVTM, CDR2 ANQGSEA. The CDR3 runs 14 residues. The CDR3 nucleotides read TGCAGCTCCAAAACCGGTAGCTCCTACAATGAGCAGTTCTTC. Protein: CSSKTGSSYNEQFF.

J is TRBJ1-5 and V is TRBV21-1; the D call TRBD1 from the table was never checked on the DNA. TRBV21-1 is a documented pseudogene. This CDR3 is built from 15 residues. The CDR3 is CASSKPRDKSQPQHF. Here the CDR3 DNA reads TGTGCCAGCAGCAAACCAAGGGACAAGAGTCAGCCCCAGCATTTT.

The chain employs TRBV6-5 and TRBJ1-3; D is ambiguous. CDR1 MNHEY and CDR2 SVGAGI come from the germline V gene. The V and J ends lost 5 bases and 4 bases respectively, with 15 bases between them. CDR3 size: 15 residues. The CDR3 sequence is CASSLWTSLGNTIYF. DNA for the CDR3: TGTGCCAGCAGTCTGTGGACCAGTCTCGGAAACACCATATATTTT.

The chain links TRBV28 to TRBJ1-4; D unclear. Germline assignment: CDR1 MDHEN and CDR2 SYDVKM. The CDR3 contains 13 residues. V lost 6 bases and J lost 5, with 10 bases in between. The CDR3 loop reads CASSPWSNEKLFF. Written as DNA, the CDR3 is TGTGCCAGCAGCCCTTGGAGCAATGAAAAACTGTTTTTT.

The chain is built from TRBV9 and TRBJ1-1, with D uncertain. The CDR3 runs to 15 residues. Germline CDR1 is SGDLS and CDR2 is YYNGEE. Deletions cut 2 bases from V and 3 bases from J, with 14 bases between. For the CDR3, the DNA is TGTGCCAGCAGCGTTTCAGCTATAAGGGACACTGAAGCTTTCTTT. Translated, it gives CASSVSAIRDTEAFF.

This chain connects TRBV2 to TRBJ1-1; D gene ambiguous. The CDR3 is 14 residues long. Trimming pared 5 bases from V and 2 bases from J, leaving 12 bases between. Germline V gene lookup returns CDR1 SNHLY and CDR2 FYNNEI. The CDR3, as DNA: TGTGCCAGCAGTATGACGGACGGAAACACTGAAGCTTTCTTT. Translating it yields CASSMTDGNTEAFF.

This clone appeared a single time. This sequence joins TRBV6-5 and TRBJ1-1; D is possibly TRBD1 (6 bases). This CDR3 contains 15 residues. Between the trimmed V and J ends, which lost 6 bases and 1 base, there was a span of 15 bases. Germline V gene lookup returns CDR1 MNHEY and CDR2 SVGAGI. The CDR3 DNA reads TGTGCCAGCAGCCTATCAGTACAGGGGAACACTGAAGCTTTCTTT. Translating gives CASSLSVQGNTEAFF.

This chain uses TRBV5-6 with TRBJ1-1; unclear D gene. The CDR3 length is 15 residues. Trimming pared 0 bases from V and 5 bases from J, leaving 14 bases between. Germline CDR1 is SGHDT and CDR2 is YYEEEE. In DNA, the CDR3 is TGTGCCAGCAGCTTGGTAGAGGGATATTCGACTGAAGCTTTCTTT. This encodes CASSLVEGYSTEAFF.

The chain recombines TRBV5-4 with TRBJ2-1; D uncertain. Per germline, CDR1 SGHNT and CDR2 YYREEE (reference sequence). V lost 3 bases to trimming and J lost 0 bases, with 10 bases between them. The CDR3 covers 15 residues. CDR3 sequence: CASSYDVFSYNEQFF. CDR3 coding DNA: TGTGCCAGCAGCTATGACGTTTTCTCCTACAATGAGCAGTTCTTC.

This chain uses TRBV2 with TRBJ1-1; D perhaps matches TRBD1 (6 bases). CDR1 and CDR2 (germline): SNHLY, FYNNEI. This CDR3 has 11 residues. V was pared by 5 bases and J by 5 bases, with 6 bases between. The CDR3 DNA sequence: TGTGCCAGCAGTCAGGGGACTGAAGCTTTCTTT. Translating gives CASSQGTEAFF.

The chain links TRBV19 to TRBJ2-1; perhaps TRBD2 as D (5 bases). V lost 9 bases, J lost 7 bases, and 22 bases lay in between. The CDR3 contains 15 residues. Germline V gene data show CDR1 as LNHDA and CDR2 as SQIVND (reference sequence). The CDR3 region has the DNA TGTGCCAGCGGATGGGCCGAAGGAGGCGTGAATGAGCAGTTCTTC. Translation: CASGWAEGGVNEQFF.